This T cell receptor beta chain was profiled in a study of cytomegalovirus exposure and HLA in healthy donors. Concerning this clone itself: Its antigen is still unknown.

Study-wide findings and caveats: The study flagged some 180 TCR beta chains as cytomegalovirus-associated.

Data came from immunoSEQ multiplex PCR; TCRdb stores just in-frame clones and leaves some out. This sample has about 250,000 clones, with over 75% found just once. The CDR3 sequence is 14 residues long. V dropped 5 bases and J dropped 2; count of bases not matched to a gene: 2. Germline lookup yields CDR1 SQVTM and CDR2 ANQGSEA. Specimen: PBMCs. The chain is built from TRBV29-1 and TRBJ2-6; 8 nucleotides line up with TRBD1. This clonotype originated in a man between 18 and 35 years old in good health and CMV-seropositive. The CDR3 DNA is TGCAGCGTTCCCAGGGGGCCTGGGGCCAACGTCCTGACTTTC. Translating gives CSVPRGPGANVLTF.